This T cell receptor (beta chain) was recovered during a study of technical replicates of blood from a handful of donors. The CDR3 extends over 15 amino acids. The ends were cut back, 2 bases at V and 0 bases at J, with 12 bases in the middle. Germline assignment: CDR1 SGHNT and CDR2 YYREEE (reference sequence). Produced via immunoSEQ multiplex PCR; TCRdb's table is partial and in-frame only. The repertoire holds around 85,000 clones, roughly 94% seen once, with approximately 0.27% in the top ten. This TCR came from a human donor in good health. V is TRBV5-4 and J is TRBJ2-7; a weak D match, TRBD2 (6 bases). Sequencing was done on a sample of T cells isolated from PBMCs. The CDR3 spells CASSFRAGDSYEQYF. The CDR3 bases are TGTGCCAGCAGCTTTCGAGCGGGTGACTCCTACGAGCAGTACTTC.